This T cell receptor (beta chain) stems from a study of cytomegalovirus exposure and HLA in healthy donors. The PCR had 60 Vbeta and 13 Jbeta primers. Profiled with immunoSEQ multiplex PCR; TCRdb holds only in-frame clones, not every one. This table has approximately 85,000 clones, about 82% appearing once. After removal of 2 bases from V and 6 bases from J, the junction contained 11 bases not matched to a gene. The CDR3 extends over 16 amino acids. CDR1 and CDR2 (germline): SGHRS, YFSETQ. This sequence joins TRBV5-1 and TRBJ2-4, with TRBD1 matching over 7 bases. Sequenced: PBMCs. This TCR came from a man aged 25-45 years in good health and CMV-seronegative. In nucleotides, the CDR3 is TGCGCCAGCAGCTTCGAGGGGGCGCGTTTCGGAAACATTCAGTACTTC. It encodes CASSFEGARFGNIQYF.